The clone carrying this TCR beta chain was seen more than once but under ten times. What it recognizes is unknown. These data come from a study of cytomegalovirus exposure and HLA in healthy donors. CDR1 and CDR2 (germline): ENHRY, SYGVKD. The CDR3 covers 17 residues. The ends lost 6 bases at V and 1 base at J; junction bases unmatched: 10. When sampled, the donors appeared nominally healthy, though they likely had unrecorded immune exposures. The PCR made use of 60 Vbeta and 13 Jbeta primers. Sequencing was performed with immunoSEQ multiplex PCR; in TCRdb, only in-frame clones are kept and a portion is missing. The data show some 160,000 clones, with approximately 80% seen just once and 1.5% to 2% held by the top ten. Study observations and caveats: A previous analysis found most TCR beta V segments productive roughly 87% or roughly 30% of the time. TRBV6-2, TRBV6-3 and some other V segments were unresolvable in 87-base-pair reads. The authors later linked a missense DCLRE1C variant to TCR beta V- and J-gene trimming.

The source of this sequence is a woman in her 30s in good health and CMV-seronegative. The specimen was PBMCs. This chain joins TRBV10-3 and TRBJ2-5; 11 positions match TRBD2. DNA for the CDR3: TGTGCCATCAGCCAAGGGGAGGGGACTAGCGGCCAAGAGACCCAGTACTTC. Amino acid sequence: CAISQGEGTSGQETQYF.